The 26 T cell receptor beta chains reported below all come from one sample, sequenced in a study of OX40 agonist ivuxolimab in advanced cancers. Library preparation used the immunoSEQ multiplex PCR assay. TCRdb holds this immuneACCESS table with in-frame rearrangements only. Some clones are missing; in checked studies, unresolved V genes explain under half, and the rest has no known cause. For this sample there are more than 35,000 clones; 65% to 80% appear just once. The ten largest clones take up about 12% of the sample. Sequences were derived from CD4+ or CD8+ T cells sorted from blood, sampled in a trial of the OX40 agonist ivuxolimab. Receptors were obtained from an adult with an advanced solid tumor such as melanoma, head and neck, liver or kidney cancer.

The sample holds one count of this clone. The rearrangement links TRBV10-3 to TRBJ2-7; 13 bases are a match to TRBD2. CDR3 size: 16 residues. CDR1 and CDR2 from the germline V gene are ENHRY and SYGVKD. V gave up 3 bases and J gave up 5 bases; unmatched junction bases: 7. The CDR3 region has the DNA TGTGCCATCAGTGACTGGACTAGCGGGAGATCGAACGAGCAGTACTTC. This gives the protein CAISDWTSGRSNEQYF.

The V and J genes are TRBV27 and TRBJ2-5; possibly TRBD2 for D (7 bases). Germline V gives CDR1 MNHEY, CDR2 SMNVEV (reference sequence). Trimming left V 1 base short and J 3 bases short, with 15 bases between. The CDR3 contains 16 residues. As DNA, the CDR3 is TGTGCCAGCAGTTTATTACTAGGGGGGGGGAAAGAGACCCAGTACTTC. It translates to CASSLLLGGGKETQYF.

The chain joins TRBV28 to TRBJ2-5; possibly TRBD2 for D (6 bases). Germline V CDR1 and CDR2: MDHEN, SYDVKM. CDR3 length: 16 amino acids. The V gene lost 6 bases and the J gene lost 1 base, with 18 bases spanning the gap. The CDR3: CASSLRVGGLQETQYF. CDR3 nucleotide sequence: TGTGCCAGCAGCCTCCGAGTCGGGGGACTCCAAGAGACCCAGTACTTC.

The CDR3 DNA is TGTGCCAGCAGTGAATCGACAGGCTACACCTTC. It is translated as CASSESTGYTF. The J gene is TRBJ1-2, the V gene TRBV6-1; D is uncertain. This CDR3 region has 11 residues. Germline CDR1 reads MNHNS; CDR2 reads SASEGT. The germline V and J ends were trimmed by 2 bases and 8 bases, with 6 bases remaining between them.

V is TRBV18 and J is TRBJ1-2; 7 positions match TRBD1. J was trimmed by 6 bases and V by 2 bases; bases with no gene match: 9. Germline values: CDR1 KGHSH, CDR2 LQKENI. This CDR3 is 15 amino acids long. The CDR3 DNA reads as TGTGCCAGCTCACCATTCCAGGGGGGACGAAATGGCTACACCTTC. Translating it yields CASSPFQGGRNGYTF.

Of note for this clone: One end of the junction fails to match germline, which may point to a read error. The genes are TRBV7-7 and TRBJ2-2, with D unresolved. Germline CDR1 reads SSHAT; CDR2 reads FNYEAQ (reference sequence). The CDR3 covers 15 residues. CDR3 residues: CASRLGSTNTGELFF. CDR3 in DNA: TGTGCTAGCAGACTGGGATCTACCAACACCGGGGAGCTGTTTTTT. The whole variable domain, filled in from reference TRBV7-7 and TRBJ2-2, reads GAGVSQSPRYKVTKRGQDVTLRCDPISSHATLYWYQQALGQGPEFLTYFNYEAQPDKSGLPSDRFSAERPEGSISTLTIQRTEQRDSAMYRCASRLGSTNTGELFFGEGSRLTVL.

This clone was recorded once. This chain uses TRBV4-3 with TRBJ1-2; 10 bases are a match to TRBD1. The CDR3 spans 14 residues. Looked up from germline, CDR1 is LGHNA and CDR2 is YSLEER. The junction had 2 bases not matched to a gene; V was cut back by 1 base and J by 6 bases. In DNA form, the CDR3 reads TGCGCCAGCAGCCAAGGGGACAGGGGCCATGGCTACACCTTC. It is translated as CASSQGDRGHGYTF.

The sample holds a few counts of this clone. The rearrangement joins TRBV15 to TRBJ1-5; D perhaps matches TRBD1 (5 bases). V lost 7 bases and J lost 1, with 11 bases in between. Per the germline V gene, CDR1 is LNHNV and CDR2 is YYDKDF (reference sequence). This CDR3 contains 14 residues. CDR3 region: CATTDIPSNQPQHF. CDR3 bases: TGTGCCACCACGGACATACCCAGCAATCAGCCCCAGCATTTT.

This chain joins TRBV15 and TRBJ2-7, with D possibly being TRBD1 (6 bases). CDR3 length: 14 amino acids. From germline, CDR1 is LNHNV and CDR2 YYDKDF (reference sequence). With 2 bases removed from V and 5 bases from J, the gap between germline ends came to 13 bases. CDR3 in DNA: TGTGCCACCAGCAGAAAGGGGGAGAGTCACGAGCAGTACTTC. Amino acids: CATSRKGESHEQYF. Variable domain in full (rest from reference TRBV15 and TRBJ2-7): DAMVIQNPRYQVTQFGKPVTLSCSQTLNHNVMYWYQQKSSQAPKLLFHYYDKDFNNEADTPDNFQSRRPNTSFCFLDIRSPGLGDTAMYLCATSRKGESHEQYFGPGTRLTVT.

The V call is TRBV19, the J call TRBJ2-5; 10 bases fit TRBD2. The length of the CDR3 is 15 residues. CDR1 is LNHDA and CDR2 is SQIVND in the germline V gene (reference sequence). Losses at the gene ends were 4 bases for V and 2 bases for J; bases not matched to a gene: 4. The CDR3 region has the DNA TGTGCCAGTAGTACATTAGCGGGAGGTCAAGAGACCCAGTACTTC. It codes for CASSTLAGGQETQYF.

The table lists this clone with a count of one. The CDR3 reads CASSSGTGSSPLHF. As DNA, the CDR3 is TGTGCCAGTAGCTCCGGGACAGGGTCGTCACCCCTCCACTTT. The chain combines TRBV19 with TRBJ1-6, with 9 bases lining up with TRBD1. CDR3 size: 14 residues. V trimming: 6 bases; J trimming: 10 bases; junction bases outside the gene matches: 7. Germline CDR1 and CDR2: LNHDA and SQIVND (reference sequence). The full variable domain, with the rest looked up from reference TRBV19 and TRBJ1-6, is DGGITQSPKYLFRKEGQNVTLSCEQNLNHDAMYWYRQDPGQGLRLIYYSQIVNDFQKGDIAEGYSVSREKKESFPLTVTSAQKNPTAFYLCASSSGTGSSPLHFGNGTRLTVT.

The rearrangement uses TRBV4-1 and TRBJ1-5; D gene ambiguous. Deletions cut 1 base from V and 5 bases from J, with 24 bases between. The germline V gene encodes CDR1 MGHRA and CDR2 YSYEKL. CDR3 length equals 19 residues. The CDR3 loop reads CASSQVWQAQSPWDQPQHF. The CDR3 region has the DNA TGCGCCAGCAGCCAAGTTTGGCAGGCCCAATCTCCGTGGGATCAGCCCCAGCATTTT.

The rearrangement uses TRBV7-9 and TRBJ1-1; D ambiguous. The CDR3 loop spans 13 amino acids. V lost 5 bases to trimming and J lost 2 bases, with 9 bases between them. The germline CDR1 and CDR2 sequences are SEHNR and FQNEAQ (reference sequence). The CDR3, as DNA: TGTGCCAGCAGCCCCTCGGGTAACACTGAAGCTTTCTTT. Its protein product is CASSPSGNTEAFF.

The chain employs TRBV25-1 and TRBJ2-5; a possible D gene is TRBD2 (6 bases). Germline CDR1 is MGHDK and CDR2 is SYGVNS. Trimming removed 3 bases at V and 4 bases at J, with 12 bases between. The CDR3 is 14 residues long. The CDR3 DNA reads as TGTGCCAGCAGTGATTTGAGGGGAGGAGAGACCCAGTACTTC. Protein sequence: CASSDLRGGETQYF.

This clone has a single count. Written as DNA, the CDR3 is TGTGCCAGCAGCGACGACCGACGTGGCGAGCAGTTCTTC. Translation: CASSDDRRGEQFF. This chain connects TRBV7-2 to TRBJ2-1; no clear D. CDR3 size: 13 residues. In germline, CDR1 is SGHTA, CDR2 FQGNSA. V lost 5 bases and J 10 bases, leaving 15 bases between the germline ends.

The V and J genes are TRBV4-1 and TRBJ2-1; TRBD2 aligns across 7 bases. Trimming removed 0 bases from V and 0 bases from J; junction bases left unmatched: 5. Germline V gives CDR1 MGHRA, CDR2 YSYEKL. This CDR3 has 17 residues. CDR3 bases: TGCGCCAGCAGCCAAGATCCTAGCGGCAGCTCCTACAATGAGCAGTTCTTC. Its protein is CASSQDPSGSSYNEQFF.

This sequence joins TRBV18 and TRBJ2-1; tentative D call: TRBD2 (7 bases). Germline V lookup: CDR1 KGHSH, CDR2 LQKENI. Deletions cut 2 bases from V and 2 bases from J, with 10 bases between. There are 15 residues in the CDR3. The CDR3 sequence: CASSPGGGTYNEQFF. The CDR3 nucleotides are TGTGCCAGCTCACCAGGCGGGGGCACCTACAATGAGCAGTTCTTC.

V usage is TRBV25-1 and J usage is TRBJ2-2; 9 bases agree with TRBD1. From germline, CDR1 is MGHDK and CDR2 SYGVNS. J lost 5 bases, V lost 8 bases, and 9 bases had no gene match. The CDR3 runs 15 residues. The CDR3 sequence is CASGTGGGYTGELFF. For the CDR3, the DNA is TGTGCCAGCGGAACAGGGGGCGGTTATACCGGGGAGCTGTTTTTT.

The CDR3 loop is CASSQDIGPYGYTF. Written as DNA, the CDR3 is TGTGCCAGCAGCCAAGATATCGGTCCCTATGGCTACACCTTC. The rearrangement joins TRBV14 to TRBJ1-2; D is unclear. The V and J ends lost 0 bases and 4 bases respectively, with 9 bases between them. CDR3 size: 14 residues. The germline CDR1 and CDR2 sequences are SGHDN and FVKESK. The full variable domain, its missing parts supplied by reference TRBV14 and TRBJ1-2, is EAGVTQFPSHSVIEKGQTVTLRCDPISGHDNLYWYRRVMGKEIKFLLHFVKESKQDESGMPNNRFLAERTGGTYSTLKVQPAELEDSGVYFCASSQDIGPYGYTFGSGTRLTVV.

The CDR3 nucleotides are TGTGCCAGCACCGTACGGGCAGGGAGCGGCTACACCTTC. It translates to CASTVRAGSGYTF. The chain recombines TRBV28 with TRBJ1-2; possible D gene TRBD1, 5 bases. Germline V gene sequence: CDR1 MDHEN, CDR2 SYDVKM. The V gene lost 7 bases and the J gene lost 8 bases, with 17 bases spanning the gap. This CDR3 comprises 13 residues.

The rearrangement joins TRBV5-4 to TRBJ2-6, with 8 bases lining up with TRBD2. CDR1 SGHNT and CDR2 YYREEE come from the germline V gene (reference sequence). The CDR3 is 17 amino acids. V lost 3 bases to trimming and J lost 2 bases; unmatched junction nucleotides: 7. As DNA, the CDR3 is TGTGCCAGCAGCTCCGGGGGGGTGGGTGCTGGGGCCAACGTCCTGACTTTC. It encodes CASSSGGVGAGANVLTF.

The chain has TRBV9 and TRBJ2-3; 8 bases map to TRBD2. V lost 0 bases, J lost 3 bases, and 3 bases stayed unmatched. Germline CDR1 and CDR2: SGDLS and YYNGEE. This CDR3 has 15 amino acids. The CDR3: CASSVVAGKTDTQYF. The CDR3 nucleotides are TGTGCCAGCAGCGTAGTAGCGGGAAAAACAGATACGCAGTATTTT.

The chain joins TRBV6-6 to TRBJ2-7; TRBD1 aligns across 11 bases. Germline CDR1 is MNHNY and CDR2 is SVGAGI (reference sequence). V lost 8 bases, J lost 6 bases, and 9 bases stayed unmatched. This CDR3 is 14 amino acids long. The CDR3 sequence: CASSTGQGGREQYF. CDR3 sequence (DNA): TGTGCCAGCTCGACGGGACAGGGGGGCCGCGAGCAGTACTTC.

The V call is TRBV7-7, the J call TRBJ2-7; no reliable D call. V gave up 3 bases and J gave up 0 bases, with 6 bases separating them. Germline lookup yields CDR1 SSHAT and CDR2 FNYEAQ (reference sequence). This CDR3 contains 13 residues. In nucleotides, the CDR3 is TGTGCCAGCAGCTTTAGTAGCTCCTACGAGCAGTACTTC. Translated, it gives CASSFSSSYEQYF. Complete variable domain (other parts from reference TRBV7-7 and TRBJ2-7): GAGVSQSPRYKVTKRGQDVTLRCDPISSHATLYWYQQALGQGPEFLTYFNYEAQPDKSGLPSDRFSAERPEGSISTLTIQRTEQRDSAMYRCASSFSSSYEQYFGPGTRLTVT.

The chain couples TRBV7-2 to TRBJ2-1; D not resolved. The CDR3 is 13 amino acids. Looked up from germline, CDR1 is SGHTA and CDR2 is FQGNSA. Trimming cost V 1 base and J 9 bases, with 10 bases left between them. CDR3 coding DNA: TGTGCCAGCAGCTTAGGGTGGGTTGGTGAGCAGTTCTTC. This gives the protein CASSLGWVGEQFF.

The V and J genes are TRBV7-2 and TRBJ1-3; D gene uncertain. V was trimmed by 5 bases and J by 0 bases, leaving 14 bases between them. The germline V gene encodes CDR1 SGHTA and CDR2 FQGNSA. This CDR3 has 16 residues. CDR3 DNA: TGTGCCAGCAGCCCCGGAGTGCCTGGCTCTGGAAACACCATATATTTT. It encodes CASSPGVPGSGNTIYF.